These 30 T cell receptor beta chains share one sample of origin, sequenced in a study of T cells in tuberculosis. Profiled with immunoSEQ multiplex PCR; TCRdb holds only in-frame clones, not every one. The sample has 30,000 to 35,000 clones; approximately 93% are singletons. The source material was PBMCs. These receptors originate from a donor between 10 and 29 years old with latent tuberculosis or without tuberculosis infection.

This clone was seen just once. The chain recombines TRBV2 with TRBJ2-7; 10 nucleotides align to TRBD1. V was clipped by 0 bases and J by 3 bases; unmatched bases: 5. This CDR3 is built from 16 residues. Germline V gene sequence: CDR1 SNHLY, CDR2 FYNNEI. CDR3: CASSEAGGDRGYEQYF. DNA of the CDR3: TGTGCCAGCAGTGAAGCGGGCGGGGACAGGGGCTACGAGCAGTACTTC.

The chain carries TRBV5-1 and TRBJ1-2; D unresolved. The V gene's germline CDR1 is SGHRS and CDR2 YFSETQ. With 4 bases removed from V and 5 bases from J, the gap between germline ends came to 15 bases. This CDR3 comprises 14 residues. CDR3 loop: CASSPLIVTYGYTF. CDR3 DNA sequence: TGCGCCAGCAGCCCATTGATCGTGACATATGGCTACACCTTC.

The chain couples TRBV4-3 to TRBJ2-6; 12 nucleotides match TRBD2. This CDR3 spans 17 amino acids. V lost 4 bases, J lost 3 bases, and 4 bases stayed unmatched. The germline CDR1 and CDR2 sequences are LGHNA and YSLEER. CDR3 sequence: CASSRRLAGDGANVLTF. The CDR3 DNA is TGCGCCAGCAGCCGTAGACTAGCGGGGGATGGGGCCAACGTCCTGACTTTC.

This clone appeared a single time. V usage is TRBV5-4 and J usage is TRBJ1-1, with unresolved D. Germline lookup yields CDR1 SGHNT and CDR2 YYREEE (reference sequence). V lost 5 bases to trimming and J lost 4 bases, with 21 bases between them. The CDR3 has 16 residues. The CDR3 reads CASRPRENGVGTEAFF. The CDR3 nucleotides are TGTGCCAGCAGGCCGCGGGAGAATGGGGTCGGCACTGAAGCTTTCTTT.

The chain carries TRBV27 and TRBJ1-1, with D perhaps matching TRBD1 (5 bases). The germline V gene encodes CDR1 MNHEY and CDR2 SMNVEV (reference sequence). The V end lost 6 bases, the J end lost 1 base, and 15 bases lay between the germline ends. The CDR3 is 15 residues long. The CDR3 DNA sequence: TGTGCCAGCAGGCTTGGTTTCAGGGCGAACACTGAAGCTTTCTTT. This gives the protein CASRLGFRANTEAFF.

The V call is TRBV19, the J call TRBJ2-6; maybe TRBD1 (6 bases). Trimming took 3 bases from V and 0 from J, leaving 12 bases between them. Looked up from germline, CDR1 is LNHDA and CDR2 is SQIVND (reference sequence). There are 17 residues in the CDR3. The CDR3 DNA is TGTGCCAGTAGTATCCCTTTGGACAGCTCTGGGGCCAACGTCCTGACTTTC. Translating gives CASSIPLDSSGANVLTF.

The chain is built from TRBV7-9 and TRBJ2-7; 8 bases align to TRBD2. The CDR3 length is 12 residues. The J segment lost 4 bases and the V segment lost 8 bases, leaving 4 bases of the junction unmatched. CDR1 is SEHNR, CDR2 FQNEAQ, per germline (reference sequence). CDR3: CASWRGEYEQYF. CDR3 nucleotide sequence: TGTGCCAGCTGGCGGGGGGAATACGAGCAGTACTTC.

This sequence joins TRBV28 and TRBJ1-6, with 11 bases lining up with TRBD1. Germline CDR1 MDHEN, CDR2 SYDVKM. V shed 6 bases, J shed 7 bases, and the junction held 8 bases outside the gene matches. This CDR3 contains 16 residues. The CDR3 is CASSPVDRGLNSPLHF. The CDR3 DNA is TGTGCCAGCAGCCCAGTGGACAGGGGGCTCAATTCACCCCTCCACTTT.

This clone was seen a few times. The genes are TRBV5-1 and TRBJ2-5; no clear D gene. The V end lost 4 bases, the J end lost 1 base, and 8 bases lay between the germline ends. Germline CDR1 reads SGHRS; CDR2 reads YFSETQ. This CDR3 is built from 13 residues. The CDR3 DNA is TGCGCCAGCAGCCCAGGATCCCAAGAGACCCAGTACTTC. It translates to CASSPGSQETQYF.

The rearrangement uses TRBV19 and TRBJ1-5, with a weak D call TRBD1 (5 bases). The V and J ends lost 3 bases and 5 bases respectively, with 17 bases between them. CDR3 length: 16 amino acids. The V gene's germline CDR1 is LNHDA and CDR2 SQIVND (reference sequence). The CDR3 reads CASSIPREVSDQPQHF. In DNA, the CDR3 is TGTGCCAGTAGTATCCCCAGGGAGGTTTCGGATCAGCCCCAGCATTTT.

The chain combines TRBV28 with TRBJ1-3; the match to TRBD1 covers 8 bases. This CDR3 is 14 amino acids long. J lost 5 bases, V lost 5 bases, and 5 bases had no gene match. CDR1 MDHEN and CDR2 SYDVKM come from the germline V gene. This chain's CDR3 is CASSADRGRNTIYF. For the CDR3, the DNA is TGTGCCAGCAGTGCCGACAGGGGCAGAAACACCATATATTTT.

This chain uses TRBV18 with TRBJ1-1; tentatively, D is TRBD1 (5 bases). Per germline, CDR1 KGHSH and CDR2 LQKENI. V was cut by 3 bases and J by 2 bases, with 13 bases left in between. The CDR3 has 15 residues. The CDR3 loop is CASSPTSQGNTEAFF. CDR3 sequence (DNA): TGTGCCAGCTCACCGACCAGTCAGGGCAACACTGAAGCTTTCTTT.

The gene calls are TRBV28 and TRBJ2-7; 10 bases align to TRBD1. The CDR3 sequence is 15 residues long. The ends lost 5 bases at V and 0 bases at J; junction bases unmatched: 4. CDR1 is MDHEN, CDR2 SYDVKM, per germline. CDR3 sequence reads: CASSGQGVASYEQYF. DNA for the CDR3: TGTGCCAGCAGTGGACAGGGGGTGGCCTCCTACGAGCAGTACTTC.

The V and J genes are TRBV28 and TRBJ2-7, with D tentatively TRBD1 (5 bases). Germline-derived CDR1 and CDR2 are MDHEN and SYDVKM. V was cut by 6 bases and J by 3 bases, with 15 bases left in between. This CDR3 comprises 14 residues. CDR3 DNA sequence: TGTGCCAGCAGGGACCAGGGTAGGGGCTACGAGCAGTACTTC. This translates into CASRDQGRGYEQYF.

This chain's CDR3 is CASSFQTPRDTEAFF. Written as DNA, the CDR3 is TGTGCCAGCAGTTTTCAGACCCCTCGGGACACTGAAGCTTTCTTT. This chain connects TRBV27 to TRBJ1-1; D not resolved. The CDR3 covers 15 residues. V was trimmed by 3 bases and J by 3 bases, leaving 14 bases between them. Germline loops: CDR1 MNHEY, CDR2 SMNVEV (reference sequence).

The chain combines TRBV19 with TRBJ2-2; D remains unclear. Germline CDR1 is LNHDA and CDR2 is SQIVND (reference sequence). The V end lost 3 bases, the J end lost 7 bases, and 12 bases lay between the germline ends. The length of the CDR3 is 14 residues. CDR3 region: CASSISAPGGELFF. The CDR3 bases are TGTGCCAGTAGTATCAGTGCCCCGGGCGGGGAGCTGTTTTTT. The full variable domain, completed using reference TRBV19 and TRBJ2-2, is DGGITQSPKYLFRKEGQNVTLSCEQNLNHDAMYWYRQDPGQGLRLIYYSQIVNDFQKGDIAEGYSVSREKKESFPLTVTSAQKNPTAFYLCASSISAPGGELFFGEGSRLTVL.

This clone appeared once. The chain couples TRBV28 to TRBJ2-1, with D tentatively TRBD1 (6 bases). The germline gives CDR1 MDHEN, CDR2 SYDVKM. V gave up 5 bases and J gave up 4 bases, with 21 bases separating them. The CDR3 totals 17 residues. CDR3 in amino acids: CASSLIWTAGGYNEQFF. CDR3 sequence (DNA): TGTGCCAGCAGTCTGATCTGGACAGCAGGAGGTTACAATGAGCAGTTCTTC.

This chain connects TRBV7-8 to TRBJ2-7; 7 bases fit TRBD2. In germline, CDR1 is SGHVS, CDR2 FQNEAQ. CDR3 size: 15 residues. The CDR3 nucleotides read TGTGCTATTAAAGGGAGAGGGGAGGGCTCCTACGAGCAGTACTTC. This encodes CAIKGRGEGSYEQYF.

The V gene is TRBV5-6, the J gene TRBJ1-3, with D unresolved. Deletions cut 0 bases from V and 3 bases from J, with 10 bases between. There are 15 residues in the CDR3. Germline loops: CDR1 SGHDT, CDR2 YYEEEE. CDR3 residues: CASSLGGLGGNTIYF. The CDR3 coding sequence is TGTGCCAGCAGCTTGGGAGGGTTGGGTGGAAACACCATATATTTT.

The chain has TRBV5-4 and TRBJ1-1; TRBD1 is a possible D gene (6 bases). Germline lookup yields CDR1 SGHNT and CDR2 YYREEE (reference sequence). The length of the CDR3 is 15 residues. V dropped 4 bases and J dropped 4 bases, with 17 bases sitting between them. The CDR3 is CASSKGKTGRTEAFF. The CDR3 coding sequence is TGTGCCAGCAGCAAGGGGAAGACAGGACGCACTGAAGCTTTCTTT.

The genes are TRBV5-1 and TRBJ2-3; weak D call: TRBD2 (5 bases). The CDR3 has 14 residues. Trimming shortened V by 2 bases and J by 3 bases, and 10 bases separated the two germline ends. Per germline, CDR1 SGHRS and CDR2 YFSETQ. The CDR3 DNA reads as TGCGCCAGCAGCTTTAATCCGGGAACAGATACGCAGTATTTT. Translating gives CASSFNPGTDTQYF.

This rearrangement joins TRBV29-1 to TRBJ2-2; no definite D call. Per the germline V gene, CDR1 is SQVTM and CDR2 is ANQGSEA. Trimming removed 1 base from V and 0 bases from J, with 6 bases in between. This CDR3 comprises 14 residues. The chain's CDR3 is CSVEGRTNTGELFF. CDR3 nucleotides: TGCAGCGTTGAAGGCAGGACGAACACCGGGGAGCTGTTTTTT.

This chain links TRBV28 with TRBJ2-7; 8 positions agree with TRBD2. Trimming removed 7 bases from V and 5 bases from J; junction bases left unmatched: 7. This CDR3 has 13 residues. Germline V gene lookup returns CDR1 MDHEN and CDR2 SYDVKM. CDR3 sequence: CASNRGLVHEQYF. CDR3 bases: TGTGCCAGCAACCGGGGACTAGTCCACGAGCAGTACTTC.

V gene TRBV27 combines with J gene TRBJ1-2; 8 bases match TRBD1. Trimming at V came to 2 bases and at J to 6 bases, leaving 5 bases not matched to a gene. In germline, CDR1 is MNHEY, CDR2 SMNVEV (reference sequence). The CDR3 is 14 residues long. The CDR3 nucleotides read TGTGCCAGCAGTTTAGGGGCAGGGGGCAATGGCTACACCTTC. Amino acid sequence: CASSLGAGGNGYTF.

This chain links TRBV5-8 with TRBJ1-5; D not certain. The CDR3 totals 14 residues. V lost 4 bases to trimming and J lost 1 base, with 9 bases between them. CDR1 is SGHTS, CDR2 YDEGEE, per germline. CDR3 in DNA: TGTGCCAGCAGCCGGATCGGGAGCAATCAGCCCCAGCATTTT. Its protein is CASSRIGSNQPQHF.

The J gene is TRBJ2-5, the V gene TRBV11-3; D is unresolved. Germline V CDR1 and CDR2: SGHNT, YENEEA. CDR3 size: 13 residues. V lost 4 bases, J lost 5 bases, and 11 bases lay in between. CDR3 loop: CASSSHSRETQYF. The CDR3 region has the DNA TGTGCCAGCAGCTCCCACTCCCGGGAGACCCAGTACTTC.

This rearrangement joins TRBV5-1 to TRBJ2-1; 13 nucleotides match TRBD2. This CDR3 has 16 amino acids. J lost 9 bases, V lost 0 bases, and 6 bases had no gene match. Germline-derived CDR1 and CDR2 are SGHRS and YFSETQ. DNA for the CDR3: TGCGCCAGCAGCTTGGGGCGGACTAGCGGGAGTGCTGAGCAGTTCTTC. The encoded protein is CASSLGRTSGSAEQFF.

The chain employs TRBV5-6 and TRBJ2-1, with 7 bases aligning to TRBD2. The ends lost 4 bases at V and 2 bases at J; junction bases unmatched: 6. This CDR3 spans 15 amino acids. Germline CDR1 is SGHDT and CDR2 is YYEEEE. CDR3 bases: TGTGCCAGCAGCCGGGGGGAGTTAACCTACAATGAGCAGTTCTTC. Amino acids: CASSRGELTYNEQFF.

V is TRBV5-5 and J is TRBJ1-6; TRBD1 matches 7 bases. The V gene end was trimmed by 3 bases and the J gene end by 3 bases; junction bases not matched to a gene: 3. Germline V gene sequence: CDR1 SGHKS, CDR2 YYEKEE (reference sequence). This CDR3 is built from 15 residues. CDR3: CASSSYRGYNSPLHF. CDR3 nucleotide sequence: TGTGCCAGCAGCTCTTACAGGGGCTATAATTCACCCCTCCACTTT.

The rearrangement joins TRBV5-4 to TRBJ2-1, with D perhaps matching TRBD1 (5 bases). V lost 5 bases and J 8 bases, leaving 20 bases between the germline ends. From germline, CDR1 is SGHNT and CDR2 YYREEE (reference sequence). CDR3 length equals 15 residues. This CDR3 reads CASRPGLHGVDEQFF. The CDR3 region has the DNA TGTGCCAGCAGACCAGGGTTGCACGGTGTGGATGAGCAGTTCTTC.